This T cell receptor (beta chain) was captured in a study of CD8 T cells in Susac syndrome. Reverse transcription of about 0.5 to 1 ug RNA used random hexamers. Coverage of TCR beta CDR3 amplification by immunoSEQ multiplex PCR extended to 54 Vbeta and 13 Jbeta. TCRdb re-derived calls from the immunoSEQ multiplex PCR reads in MiXCR, one entry per CDR3 protein. This sample has 200,000 or so distinct CDR3 sequences; roughly 96% occur once, and the top ten carry 0.093%. The CDR3 covers 15 residues. J gave up 7 bases and V 3 bases, and 10 bases lay outside the gene matches. CDR1 and CDR2 from the germline V gene are DFQATT and SNEGSKA (reference sequence). Negative magnetic isolation gave CD8+ and CD4+ cells; FACS enriched CD8+ TEMRA. This clonotype was seen once.

Source material: CD4+ T cells from PBMCs. This clonotype originated in a human donor with multiple sclerosis. V usage is TRBV20-1 and J usage is TRBJ2-4, with 9 positions matching TRBD1. As DNA, the CDR3 is TGCAGTGCTAGTAGCCCCGGACAGGGGATGAACATTCAGTACTTC. Translated: CSASSPGQGMNIQYF.